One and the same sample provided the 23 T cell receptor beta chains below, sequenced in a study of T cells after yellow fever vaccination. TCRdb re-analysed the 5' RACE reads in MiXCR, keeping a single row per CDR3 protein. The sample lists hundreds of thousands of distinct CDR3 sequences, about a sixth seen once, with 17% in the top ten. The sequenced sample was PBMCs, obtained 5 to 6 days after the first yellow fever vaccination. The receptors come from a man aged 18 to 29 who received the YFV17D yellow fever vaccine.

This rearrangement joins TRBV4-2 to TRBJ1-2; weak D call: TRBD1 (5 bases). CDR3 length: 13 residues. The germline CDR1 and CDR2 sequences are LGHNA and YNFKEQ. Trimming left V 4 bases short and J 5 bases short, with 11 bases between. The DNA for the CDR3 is TGTGCCAGCAGCCCCGCGACAGCGTATGGCTACACCTTC. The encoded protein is CASSPATAYGYTF.

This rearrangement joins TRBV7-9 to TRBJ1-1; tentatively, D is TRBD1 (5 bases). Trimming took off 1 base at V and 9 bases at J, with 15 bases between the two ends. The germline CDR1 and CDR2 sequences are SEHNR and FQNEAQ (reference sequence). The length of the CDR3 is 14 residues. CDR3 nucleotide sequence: TGTGCCAGCAGCTTAGTGGGGGTCGAGGGAAAAGCTTTCTTT. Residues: CASSLVGVEGKAFF.

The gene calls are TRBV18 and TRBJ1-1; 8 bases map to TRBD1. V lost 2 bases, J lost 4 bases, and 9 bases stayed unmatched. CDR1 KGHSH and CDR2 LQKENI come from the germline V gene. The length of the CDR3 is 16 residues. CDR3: CASSPYTTGASTEAFF. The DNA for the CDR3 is TGTGCCAGCTCACCATACACGACAGGGGCGAGCACTGAAGCTTTCTTT.

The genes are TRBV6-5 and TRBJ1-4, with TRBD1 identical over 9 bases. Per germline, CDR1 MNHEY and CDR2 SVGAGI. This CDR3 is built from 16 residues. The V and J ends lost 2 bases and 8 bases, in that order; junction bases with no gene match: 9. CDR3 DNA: TGTGCCAGCAGTTACCGCACACAGGGGGCTTGGGAAAAACTGTTTTTT. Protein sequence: CASSYRTQGAWEKLFF.

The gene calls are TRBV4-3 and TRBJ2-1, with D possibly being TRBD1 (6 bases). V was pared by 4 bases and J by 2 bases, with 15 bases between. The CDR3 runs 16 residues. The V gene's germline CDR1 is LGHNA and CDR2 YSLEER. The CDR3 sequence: CASSRNGQIPYNEQFF. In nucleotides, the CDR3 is TGCGCCAGCAGCCGCAATGGACAGATTCCCTACAATGAGCAGTTCTTC.

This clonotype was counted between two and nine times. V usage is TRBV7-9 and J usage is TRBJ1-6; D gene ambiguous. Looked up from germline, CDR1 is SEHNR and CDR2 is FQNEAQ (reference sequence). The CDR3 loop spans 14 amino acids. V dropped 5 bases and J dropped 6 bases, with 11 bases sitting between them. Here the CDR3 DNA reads TGTGCCAGCAGCCCAGGAAGATCTAATTCACCCCTCCACTTT. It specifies CASSPGRSNSPLHF.

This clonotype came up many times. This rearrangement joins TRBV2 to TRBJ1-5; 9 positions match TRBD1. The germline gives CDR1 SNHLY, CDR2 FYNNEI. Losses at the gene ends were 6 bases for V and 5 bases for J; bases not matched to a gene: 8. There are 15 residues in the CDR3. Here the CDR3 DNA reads TGTGCCAGCAGCGAACAGGGGGCGCGTGATCAGCCCCAGCATTTT. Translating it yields CASSEQGARDQPQHF.

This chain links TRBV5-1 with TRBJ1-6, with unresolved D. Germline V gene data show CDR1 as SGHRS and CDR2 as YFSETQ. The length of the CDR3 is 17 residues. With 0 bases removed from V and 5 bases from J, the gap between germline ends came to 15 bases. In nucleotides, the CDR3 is TGCGCCAGCAGCTTGGATACAGTAGGTTTCCATAATTCACCCCTCCACTTT. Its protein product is CASSLDTVGFHNSPLHF.

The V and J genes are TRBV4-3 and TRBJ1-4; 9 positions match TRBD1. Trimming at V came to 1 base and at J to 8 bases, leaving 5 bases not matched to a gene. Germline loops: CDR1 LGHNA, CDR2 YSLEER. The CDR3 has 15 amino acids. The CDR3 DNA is TGCGCCAGCAGCCAAGGGGGGACAGGGCGAGAAAAACTGTTTTTT. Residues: CASSQGGTGREKLFF.

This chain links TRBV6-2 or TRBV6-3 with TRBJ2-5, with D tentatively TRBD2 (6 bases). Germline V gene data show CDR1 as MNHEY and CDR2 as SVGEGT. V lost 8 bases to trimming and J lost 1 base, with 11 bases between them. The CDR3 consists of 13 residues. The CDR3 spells CASEGGAQETQYF. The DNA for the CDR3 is TGTGCCAGCGAAGGCGGGGCCCAAGAGACCCAGTACTTC.

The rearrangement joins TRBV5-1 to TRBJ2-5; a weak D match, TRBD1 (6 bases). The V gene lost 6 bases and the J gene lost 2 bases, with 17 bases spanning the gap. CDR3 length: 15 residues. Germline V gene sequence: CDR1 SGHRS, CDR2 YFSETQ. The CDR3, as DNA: TGCGCCAGCAACCGTCTGGGGGCTAGTCAAGAGACCCAGTACTTC. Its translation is CASNRLGASQETQYF.

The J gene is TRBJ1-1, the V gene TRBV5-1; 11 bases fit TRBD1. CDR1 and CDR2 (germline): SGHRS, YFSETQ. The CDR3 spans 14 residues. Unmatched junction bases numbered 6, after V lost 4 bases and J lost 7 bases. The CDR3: CASSVDRGLDEAFF. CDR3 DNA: TGCGCCAGCAGCGTGGACAGGGGGCTGGATGAAGCTTTCTTT.

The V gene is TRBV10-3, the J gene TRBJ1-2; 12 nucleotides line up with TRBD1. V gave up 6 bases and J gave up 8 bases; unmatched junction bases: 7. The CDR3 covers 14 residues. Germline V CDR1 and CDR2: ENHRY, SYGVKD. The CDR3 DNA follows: TGTGCCATCAGGGCGGGACAGGGGGCGAGAGGCTACACCTTC. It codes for CAIRAGQGARGYTF.

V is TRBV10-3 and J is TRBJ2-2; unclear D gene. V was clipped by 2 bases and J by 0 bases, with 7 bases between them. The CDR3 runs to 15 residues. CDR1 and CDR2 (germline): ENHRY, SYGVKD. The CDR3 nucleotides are TGTGCCATCAGTGAGAGCATTTCGAACACCGGGGAGCTGTTTTTT. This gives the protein CAISESISNTGELFF.

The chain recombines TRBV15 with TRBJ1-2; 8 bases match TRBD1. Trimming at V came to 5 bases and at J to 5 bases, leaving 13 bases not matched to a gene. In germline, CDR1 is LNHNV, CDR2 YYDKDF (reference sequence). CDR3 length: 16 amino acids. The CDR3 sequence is CATSFRQGKGVYGYTF. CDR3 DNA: TGTGCCACCAGCTTCCGACAGGGGAAGGGTGTATATGGCTACACCTTC.

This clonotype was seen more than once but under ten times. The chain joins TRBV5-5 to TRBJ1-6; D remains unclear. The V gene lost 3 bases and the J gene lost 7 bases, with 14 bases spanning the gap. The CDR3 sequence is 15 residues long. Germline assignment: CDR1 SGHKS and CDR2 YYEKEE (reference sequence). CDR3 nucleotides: TGTGCCAGCAGCTCGGTGGGGTATGGCAATTCACCCCTCCACTTT. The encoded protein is CASSSVGYGNSPLHF.

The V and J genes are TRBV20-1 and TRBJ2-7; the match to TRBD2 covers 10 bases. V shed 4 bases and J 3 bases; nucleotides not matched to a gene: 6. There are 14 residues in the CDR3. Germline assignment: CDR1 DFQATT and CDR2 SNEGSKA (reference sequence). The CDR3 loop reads CSATGLADNYEQYF. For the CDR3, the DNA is TGCAGTGCTACAGGACTAGCGGACAACTACGAGCAGTACTTC.

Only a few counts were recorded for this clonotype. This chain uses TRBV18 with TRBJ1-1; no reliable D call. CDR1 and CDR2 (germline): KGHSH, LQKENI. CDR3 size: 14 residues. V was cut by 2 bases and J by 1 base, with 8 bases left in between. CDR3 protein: CASSPISANTEAFF. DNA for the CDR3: TGTGCCAGCTCACCAATATCGGCGAACACTGAAGCTTTCTTT.

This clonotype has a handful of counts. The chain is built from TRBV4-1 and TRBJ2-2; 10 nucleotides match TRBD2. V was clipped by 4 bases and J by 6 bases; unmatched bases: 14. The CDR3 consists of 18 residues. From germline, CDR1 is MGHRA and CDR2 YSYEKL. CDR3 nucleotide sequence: TGCGCCAGCAGCCCCCAGGGAACTAGCGGGACACCTTCCGGGGAGCTGTTTTTT. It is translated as CASSPQGTSGTPSGELFF.

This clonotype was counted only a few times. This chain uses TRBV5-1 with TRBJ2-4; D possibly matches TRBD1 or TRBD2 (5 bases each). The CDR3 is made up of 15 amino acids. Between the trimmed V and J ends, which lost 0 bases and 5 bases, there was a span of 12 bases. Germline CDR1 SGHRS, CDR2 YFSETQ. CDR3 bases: TGCGCCAGCAGCTTGGCGGGGCAAACCGAAAACATTCAGTACTTC. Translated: CASSLAGQTENIQYF.

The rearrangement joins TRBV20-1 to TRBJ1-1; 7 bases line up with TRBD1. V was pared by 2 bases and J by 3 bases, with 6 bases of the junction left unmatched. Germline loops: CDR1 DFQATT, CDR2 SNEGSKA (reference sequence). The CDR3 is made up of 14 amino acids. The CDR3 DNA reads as TGCAGTGCTAGAAAGGGGGCCCCGGACACTGAAGCTTTCTTT. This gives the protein CSARKGAPDTEAFF.

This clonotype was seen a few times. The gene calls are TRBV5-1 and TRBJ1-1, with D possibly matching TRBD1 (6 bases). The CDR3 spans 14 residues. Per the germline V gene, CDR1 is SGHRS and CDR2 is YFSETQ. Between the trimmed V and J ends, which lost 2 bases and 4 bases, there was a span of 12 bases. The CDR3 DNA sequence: TGCGCCAGCAGCTTTCCAGGGGAGAGCACTGAAGCTTTCTTT. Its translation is CASSFPGESTEAFF.

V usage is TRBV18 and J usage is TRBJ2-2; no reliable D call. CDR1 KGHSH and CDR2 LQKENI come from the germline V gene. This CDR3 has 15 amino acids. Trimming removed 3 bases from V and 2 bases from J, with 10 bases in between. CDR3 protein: CASSPRKGNTGELFF. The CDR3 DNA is TGTGCCAGCTCACCTCGGAAGGGCAACACCGGGGAGCTGTTTTTT.